What follows is one TCR beta chain and its context. The data belong to a study of blood T cells in healthy people across ages. Study in general: Template switching caught about one barcoded beta molecule for each two T cells.

The CDR3 runs to 15 residues. Germline CDR1 DFQATT, CDR2 SNEGSKA (reference sequence). V gave up 5 bases and J gave up 5 bases, with 22 bases separating them. Using a J-beta primer mix together with a sample-barcoded 5' primer, a second PCR was run for about 6 to 11 cycles. TCRdb fed the 5' RACE reads into MiXCR, producing one record per CDR3 protein. Of 550,000 to 800,000 distinct CDR3 sequences in the sample, under 25% were seen once. The receptor comes from a man between 65 and 80 years old in good health. Sequencing was carried out using blood. This chain links TRBV20-1 with TRBJ2-7; TRBD2 is a possible D gene (5 bases). The chain's CDR3 is CSALVRASRVHEQYF. In DNA form, the CDR3 reads TGCAGTGCTCTTGTAAGGGCTAGCCGAGTACACGAGCAGTACTTC.